This TCR beta chain was documented in a study of T cell responses to AZD1222 COVID-19 vaccine. Study-level findings and limits: Without day 14 samples, only post-peak T cell repertoires were studied. Clonal diversity may have been underestimated in mostly white British donors. Receipt of two AZD1222 doses was followed by a rise in Spike-specific TCR breadth and depth. Nearly half of spike-specific TCRs reportedly target unmutated variant regions.

CDR1 is SEHNR and CDR2 is FQNEAQ in the germline V gene (reference sequence). The CDR3 extends over 18 amino acids. V was trimmed by 5 bases and J by 0 bases, leaving 19 bases between them. Clones were sequenced by immunoSEQ multiplex PCR, and TCRdb holds only the in-frame ones, with some missing. The sample shows roughly 120,000 clones, just under 95% of them seen only once. Concerning this clone: Its target is not known.

The V and J genes are TRBV7-9 and TRBJ1-4; possibly TRBD1 for D (5 bases). The sample was peripheral blood, taken on day 0 of AZD1222 vaccination. The source of this sequence is an adult in good health. For the CDR3, the DNA is TGTGCCAGCAGCCCACCGGGACCTATAATGGCAACTAATGAAAAACTGTTTTTT. Amino acids: CASSPPGPIMATNEKLFF.